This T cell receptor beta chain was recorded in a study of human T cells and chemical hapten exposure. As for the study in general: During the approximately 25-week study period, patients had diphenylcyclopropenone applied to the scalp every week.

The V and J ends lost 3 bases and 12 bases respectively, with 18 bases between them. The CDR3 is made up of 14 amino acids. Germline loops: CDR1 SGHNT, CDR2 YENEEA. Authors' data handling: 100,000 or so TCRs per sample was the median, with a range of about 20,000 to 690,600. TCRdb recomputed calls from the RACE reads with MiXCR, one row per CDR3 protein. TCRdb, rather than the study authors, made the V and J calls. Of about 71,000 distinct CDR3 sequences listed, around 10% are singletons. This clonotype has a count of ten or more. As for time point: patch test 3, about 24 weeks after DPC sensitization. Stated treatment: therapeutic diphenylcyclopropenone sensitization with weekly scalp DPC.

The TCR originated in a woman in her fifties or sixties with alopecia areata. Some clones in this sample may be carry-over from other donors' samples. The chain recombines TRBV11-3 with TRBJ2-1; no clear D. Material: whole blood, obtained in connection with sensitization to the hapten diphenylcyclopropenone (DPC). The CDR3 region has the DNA TGTGCCAGCAGCTTGTCTCCTTCGAACAATAGGCAGTTCTTC. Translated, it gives CASSLSPSNNRQFF.